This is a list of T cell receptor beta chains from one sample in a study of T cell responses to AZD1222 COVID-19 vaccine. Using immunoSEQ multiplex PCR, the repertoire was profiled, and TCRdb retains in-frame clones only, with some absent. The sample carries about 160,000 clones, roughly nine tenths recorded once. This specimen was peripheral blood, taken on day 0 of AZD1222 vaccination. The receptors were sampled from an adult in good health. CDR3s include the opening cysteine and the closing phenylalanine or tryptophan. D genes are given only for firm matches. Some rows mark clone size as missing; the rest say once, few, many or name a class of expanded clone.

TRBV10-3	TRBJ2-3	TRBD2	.	CAISREAADTQYF	TGTGCCATCAGTCGGGAGGCCGCAGATACGCAGTATTTT
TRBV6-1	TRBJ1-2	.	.	CASSEASGSGYTF	TGTGCCAGCAGTGAAGCTTCAGGGAGCGGCTACACCTTC
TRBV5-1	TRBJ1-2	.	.	CASSLDSSNYGYTF	TGCGCCAGCAGCTTGGACAGTTCTAACTATGGCTACACCTTC
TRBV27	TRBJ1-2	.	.	CASTGIVPGSGYTF	TGTGCCAGCACCGGGATAGTACCGGGGAGCGGCTACACCTTC
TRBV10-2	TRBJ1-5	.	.	CASGDGEGQPQHF	TGCGCCAGCGGCGACGGTGAGGGTCAGCCCCAGCATTTT
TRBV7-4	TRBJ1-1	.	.	CASSLVLQGMNTEAFF	TGTGCCAGCAGCTTAGTCCTTCAGGGGATGAACACTGAAGCTTTCTTT
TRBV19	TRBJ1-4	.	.	CASIGTTEKLFF	TGTGCCAGTATCGGGACGACGGAAAAACTGTTTTTT
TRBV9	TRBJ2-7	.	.	CASSRETYEQYF	TGTGCCAGCAGTCGAGAAACCTACGAGCAGTACTTC
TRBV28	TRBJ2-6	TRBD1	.	CATQGDTSGANVLTF	TGTGCCACCCAGGGGGACACCTCTGGGGCCAACGTCCTGACTTTC
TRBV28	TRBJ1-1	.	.	CASSLGRMNTEAFF	TGTGCCAGCAGTTTGGGACGGATGAACACTGAAGCTTTCTTT
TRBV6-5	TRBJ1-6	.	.	CASKLASTRESPLHF	TGTGCCAGCAAGTTGGCGAGTACCCGTGAATCACCCCTCCACTTT
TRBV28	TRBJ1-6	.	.	CASSFSSPLHF	TGTGCCAGCAGTTTTAGTTCACCCCTCCACTTT
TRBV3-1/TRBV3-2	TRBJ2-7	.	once	CASSQGGEQYF	TGTGCCAGCAGCCAGGGTGGTGAGCAGTACTTC
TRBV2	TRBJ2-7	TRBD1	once	CASSAGQGPYEQYF	TGTGCCAGCAGTGCAGGACAGGGGCCCTACGAGCAGTACTTC
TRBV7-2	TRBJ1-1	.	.	CASSWTPNTEAFF	TGTGCCAGCAGTTGGACACCGAACACTGAAGCTTTCTTT
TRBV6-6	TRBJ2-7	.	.	CASSLQGFGSGSYEQYF	TGTGCCAGCAGTCTTCAAGGGTTTGGTTCAGGCTCCTACGAGCAGTACTTC
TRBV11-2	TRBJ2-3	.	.	CASSLELLITDTQYF	TGTGCCAGCAGCTTAGAACTCCTTATCACAGATACGCAGTATTTT
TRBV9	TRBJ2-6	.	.	CASSVAGPTNVLTF	TGTGCCAGCAGCGTAGCAGGGCCGACCAACGTCCTGACTTTC
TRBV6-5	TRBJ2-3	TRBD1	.	CASRTGISDTQYF	TGTGCCAGCCGGACAGGTATATCAGATACGCAGTATTTT
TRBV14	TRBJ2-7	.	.	CASSRLGGEQYF	TGTGCCAGCAGTCGGCTAGGGGGCGAGCAGTACTTC
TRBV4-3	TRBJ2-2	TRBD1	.	CASSQDSRGYGELFF	TGCGCCAGCAGCCAAGATTCCAGGGGGTACGGGGAGCTGTTTTTT
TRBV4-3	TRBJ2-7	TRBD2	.	CASSQGLAGGLSYEQYF	TGCGCCAGCAGCCAAGGACTAGCGGGGGGCCTTTCCTACGAGCAGTACTTC
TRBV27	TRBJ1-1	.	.	CASRKLDLNTEAFF	TGTGCCAGCAGGAAACTCGACTTGAACACTGAAGCTTTCTTT
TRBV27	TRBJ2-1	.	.	CASSLLGSRSYNEQFF	TGTGCCAGCAGTTTATTAGGGTCCCGCTCCTACAATGAGCAGTTCTTC
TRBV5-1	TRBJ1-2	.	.	CASSLGFDSLAFIYGYTF	TGCGCCAGCAGCTTGGGTTTTGACAGCCTAGCCTTCATCTATGGCTACACCTTC
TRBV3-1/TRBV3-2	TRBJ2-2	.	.	CASSLTMADGELFF	TGTGCCAGCAGCCTCACTATGGCTGACGGGGAGCTGTTTTTT
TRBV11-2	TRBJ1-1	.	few	CASSSRGTMNTEAFF	TGTGCCAGCAGCTCCCGGGGGACCATGAACACTGAAGCTTTCTTT
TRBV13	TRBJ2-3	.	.	CASSARFGGQTDTQYF	TGTGCCAGCAGCGCAAGGTTCGGGGGGCAGACAGATACGCAGTATTTT
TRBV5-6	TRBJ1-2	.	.	CASSSIDGYTF	TGTGCCAGCAGCTCGATTGATGGCTACACCTTC
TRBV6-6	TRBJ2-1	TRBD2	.	CASSPASGGLNEQFF	TGTGCCAGCAGTCCGGCTAGCGGGGGGTTAAATGAGCAGTTCTTC
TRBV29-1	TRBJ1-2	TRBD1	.	CSVEDQGDRGSYYGYTF	TGCAGCGTTGAAGATCAAGGGGACAGGGGAAGTTACTATGGCTACACCTTC
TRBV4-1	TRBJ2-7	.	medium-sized	CASSQEGWLGGQYEQYF	TGCGCCAGCAGCCAAGAAGGCTGGCTGGGGGGCCAATACGAGCAGTACTTC
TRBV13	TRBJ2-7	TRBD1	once	CASSPTAGTGNNVYEQYF	TGTGCCAGCAGCCCCACGGCCGGGACAGGGAATAATGTCTACGAGCAGTACTTC
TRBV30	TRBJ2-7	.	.	CAWSVDSYEQYF	TGTGCCTGGAGTGTAGACTCCTACGAGCAGTACTTC
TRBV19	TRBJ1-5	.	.	CASSIGTGSNQPQHF	TGTGCCAGCTCGATAGGCACAGGGAGTAATCAGCCCCAGCATTTT
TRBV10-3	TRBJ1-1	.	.	CAISESRGADIYTEAFF	TGTGCCATCAGTGAGTCCCGGGGCGCGGACATTTACACTGAAGCTTTCTTT
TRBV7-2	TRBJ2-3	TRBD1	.	CASSLRAGGFLRDTQYF	TGTGCCAGCAGCTTAAGAGCAGGGGGATTTTTGAGAGATACGCAGTATTTT
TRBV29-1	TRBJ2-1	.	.	CSVGKAGNEQFF	TGCAGCGTTGGTAAGGCGGGGAATGAGCAGTTCTTC
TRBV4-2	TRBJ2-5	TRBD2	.	CASSPRGLVQETQYF	TGTGCCAGCAGCCCCCGGGGACTAGTACAAGAGACCCAGTACTTC
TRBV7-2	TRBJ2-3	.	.	CASSLPNTDTQYF	TGTGCCAGCAGCTTGCCCAACACAGATACGCAGTATTTT
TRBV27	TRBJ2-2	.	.	CASSLRQASLSGELFF	TGTGCCAGCAGTTTGAGACAGGCCTCTCTCTCCGGGGAGCTGTTTTTT
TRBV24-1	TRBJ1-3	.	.	CATSASGTGNTIYF	TGTGCCACCAGTGCCTCGGGGACTGGAAACACCATATATTTT
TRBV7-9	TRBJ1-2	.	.	CASSFATPYLGYTF	TGTGCCAGCAGCTTTGCCACACCTTACCTCGGCTACACCTTC
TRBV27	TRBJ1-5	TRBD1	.	CASSPTKTGRIMSQPQHF	TGTGCCAGCAGCCCGACAAAGACAGGGCGGATAATGAGTCAGCCCCAGCATTTT
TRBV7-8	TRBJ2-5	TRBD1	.	CASSRTGGFETQYF	TGTGCCAGCAGCAGGACAGGGGGTTTCGAGACCCAGTACTTC
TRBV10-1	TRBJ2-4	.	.	CASSDPGSQNIQYF	TGCGCCAGCAGTGATCCAGGGTCTCAAAACATTCAGTACTTC